This TCR beta chain emerged from a study of identical twins. Study outcomes and limitations: Without tracking the same donors, conclusions rested on cross-sectional statistical analysis. Out-of-frame alpha sequences shared by twins were enriched for low generation probability. There was more out-of-frame TCR alpha sharing in monozygotic twins than models estimated.

The V and J ends lost 2 bases and 15 bases, in that order; junction bases with no gene match: 14. The germline V gene encodes CDR1 WSHSY and CDR2 SAAADI. CDR3 length: 15 amino acids. This clonotype was counted between two and nine times. Its target is not known. TCRdb reprocessed the 5' RACE reads with MiXCR, giving one entry per CDR3 protein. Of around 480,000 distinct CDR3 sequences listed, 12% to 15% were seen once; the top ten hold about 0.54%. The sample also formed part of further work on yellow fever vaccine responses in identical twins.

The clonotype originates from a woman between 18 and 30 years old in good health. This chain connects TRBV10-2 to TRBJ2-1; the match to TRBD2 covers 9 bases. Sequences were obtained from CD4+ T cells sorted from blood. The CDR3, as DNA: TGCGCCAGCAGTGAGAGTCATAGCGGGAGAAGTAGTCTGTTCTTC. This encodes CASSESHSGRSSLFF.